This is a list of T cell receptor beta chains from one sample in a study of Graves' ophthalmopathy and Graves' hyperthyroidism. MiXCR was run by TCRdb on the multiplex PCR reads, yielding one entry per CDR3 protein. The sample holds some 170,000 distinct CDR3 sequences, roughly 36% seen once. Sequencing used peripheral blood. All receptors come from a man aged 25-45 years with Graves' ophthalmopathy. Each CDR3 is given with its conserved first and last residue. The D gene is left open where the match is weak. Not all rows give a size; the values are once, few, many and, for expanded clones, a class.

J: TRBJ1-1; size: NA; D: TRBD1; V: TRBV5-1; CDR3: CASSATGQWYTEAFF; DNA: TGCGCCAGCAGCGCTACGGGACAGTGGTACACTGAAGCTTTCTTT
J: TRBJ1-1; size: NA; D: NA; V: TRBV12-3/TRBV12-4; CDR3: CASSESGRGTEAFF; DNA: TGCGCCAGCAGTGAGTCTGGCAGGGGCACTGAAGCTTTCTTT
J: TRBJ2-5; size: NA; D: TRBD2; V: TRBV4-1; CDR3: CASSPYLAGEETQYF; DNA: TGCGCCAGCAGCCCTTATCTAGCGGGAGAAGAGACCCAGTACTTC
J: TRBJ1-1; size: NA; D: NA; V: TRBV11-2; CDR3: CASSLGYRQNTEAFF; DNA: TGTGCCAGCAGCCTGGGGTACCGACAGAACACTGAAGCTTTCTTT
J: TRBJ1-1; size: NA; D: NA; V: TRBV5-1; CDR3: CASEPVGGTEAFF; DNA: TGCGCCAGCGAACCTGTGGGGGGCACTGAAGCTTTCTTT
J: TRBJ2-5; size: NA; D: TRBD2; V: TRBV11-2; CDR3: CASSGLAGAAGSETQYF; DNA: TGTGCCAGCAGCGGACTAGCGGGAGCGGCCGGGAGTGAGACCCAGTACTTC
J: TRBJ1-2; size: NA; D: NA; V: TRBV19; CDR3: CASSMGYGYTF; DNA: TGTGCCAGTAGTATGGGGTATGGCTACACCTTC
J: TRBJ2-7; size: many; D: NA; V: TRBV11-3; CDR3: CASSSDRNEQYF; DNA: TGTGCCAGCAGCTCTGACAGGAACGAGCAGTACTTC
J: TRBJ1-2; size: many; D: TRBD1; V: TRBV12-3/TRBV12-4; CDR3: CASSPTGVPGYTF; DNA: TGTGCCAGCAGCCCTACAGGGGTCCCTGGCTACACCTTC
J: TRBJ1-2; size: many; D: NA; V: TRBV7-9; CDR3: CASSLYPVNYGYTF; DNA: TGTGCCAGCAGCTTATACCCAGTAAACTATGGCTACACCTTC
J: TRBJ1-4; size: many; D: NA; V: TRBV6-2/TRBV6-3; CDR3: CASSYRSLRVTNEKLFF; DNA: TGTGCCAGCAGTTACCGCTCCCTCAGGGTCACAAATGAAAAACTGTTTTTT
J: TRBJ2-7; size: few; D: NA; V: TRBV4-3; CDR3: CASSQDRTGLSYEQYF; DNA: TGCGCCAGCAGCCAAGATCGTACAGGCTTGTCCTACGAGCAGTACTTC
J: TRBJ2-3; size: many; D: TRBD2; V: TRBV12-3/TRBV12-4; CDR3: CASSERSGSGVNTQYF; DNA: TGTGCCAGCAGTGAACGTAGCGGGAGTGGAGTAAATACGCAGTATTTT
J: TRBJ2-7; size: many; D: NA; V: TRBV12-3/TRBV12-4; CDR3: CASSLAGDEQYF; DNA: TGTGCCAGCAGTTTAGCGGGGGACGAGCAGTACTTC
J: TRBJ1-1; size: many; D: NA; V: TRBV11-3; CDR3: CASSLELGEAFF; DNA: TGTGCCAGCAGCTTAGAACTGGGTGAAGCTTTCTTT
J: TRBJ2-7; size: many; D: NA; V: TRBV12-3/TRBV12-4; CDR3: CASRPAGGAHFYEQYF; DNA: TGTGCCAGCAGGCCCGCTGGCGGGGCACATTTCTACGAGCAGTACTTC
J: TRBJ2-7; size: many; D: TRBD1; V: TRBV28; CDR3: CASSLLGQGYEQYF; DNA: TGTGCCAGCAGTTTATTGGGACAGGGCTACGAGCAGTACTTC
J: TRBJ2-7; size: NA; D: TRBD2; V: TRBV6-1; CDR3: CATNPSGRSYEQYF; DNA: TGTGCCACCAATCCAAGCGGGAGGTCCTACGAGCAGTACTTC
J: TRBJ1-2; size: many; D: NA; V: TRBV6-1; CDR3: CTSSEVWAGGYTF; DNA: TGTACCAGCAGTGAAGTGTGGGCGGGCGGCTACACCTTC
J: TRBJ1-6; size: many; D: NA; V: TRBV28; CDR3: CASSLSQGRRSPLHF; DNA: TGTGCCAGCAGTTTATCACAGGGTAGGAGGTCACCCCTCCACTTT
J: TRBJ2-7; size: many; D: NA; V: TRBV7-2; CDR3: CASSSQGLTYEQYF; DNA: TGTGCCAGCAGCTCCCAGGGTCTAACCTACGAGCAGTACTTC
J: TRBJ2-7; size: NA; D: NA; V: TRBV28; CDR3: CATLDYEQYF; DNA: TGTGCCACCCTCGACTACGAGCAGTACTTC
J: TRBJ1-5; size: NA; D: TRBD1; V: TRBV27; CDR3: CASRLQGVGQPQHF; DNA: TGTGCCAGCAGGCTACAGGGGGTGGGGCAGCCCCAGCATTTT
J: TRBJ2-2; size: NA; D: NA; V: TRBV9; CDR3: CASSVAYRTGELFF; DNA: TGTGCCAGCAGCGTAGCCTATAGGACCGGGGAGCTGTTTTTT
J: TRBJ2-5; size: many; D: NA; V: TRBV6-5; CDR3: CASSSSPRAGLGETQYF; DNA: TGTGCCAGCAGTTCCTCTCCTCGGGCGGGACTGGGAGAGACCCAGTACTTC
J: TRBJ2-1; size: many; D: TRBD2; V: TRBV30; CDR3: CAWSSGLAGVYEQFF; DNA: TGTGCCTGGAGTTCTGGACTAGCGGGAGTCTATGAGCAGTTCTTC
J: TRBJ1-1; size: many; D: NA; V: TRBV15; CDR3: CATSRVYPGPGYAEAFF; DNA: TGTGCCACCAGCAGGGTTTACCCGGGGCCTGGTTACGCTGAAGCTTTCTTT
J: TRBJ2-7; size: NA; D: TRBD1; V: TRBV7-8; CDR3: CASSSRGTGYSGAYEQYF; DNA: TGTGCCAGCAGCTCGAGGGGGACAGGGTATTCAGGGGCCTACGAGCAGTACTTC
J: TRBJ1-2; size: many; D: NA; V: TRBV13; CDR3: CASSLGGGRTGPYGGYTF; DNA: TGTGCCAGCAGCTTAGGCGGAGGACGGACGGGACCCTATGGTGGCTACACCTTC
J: TRBJ2-7; size: many; D: NA; V: TRBV20-1; CDR3: CSAPFSQAGSRQYF; DNA: TGCAGTGCTCCTTTCTCGCAGGCTGGTAGTAGACAGTACTTC
J: TRBJ1-5; size: NA; D: NA; V: TRBV7-8; CDR3: CASRPRDRNQPQHF; DNA: TGTGCCAGCAGACCCCGGGACCGCAATCAGCCCCAGCATTTT
J: TRBJ2-5; size: NA; D: NA; V: TRBV6-1; CDR3: CAISARASSETQYF; DNA: TGTGCCATCAGTGCGAGGGCTAGCAGCGAGACCCAGTACTTC
J: TRBJ2-7; size: many; D: TRBD2; V: TRBV12-3/TRBV12-4; CDR3: CASSPTQAGGLNEQYF; DNA: TGTGCCAGCAGTCCGACCCAAGCGGGAGGGCTGAACGAGCAGTACTTC
J: TRBJ2-5; size: NA; D: TRBD2; V: TRBV30; CDR3: CAWSATSVETQYF; DNA: TGTGCCTGGAGTGCTACTAGCGTTGAGACCCAGTACTTC
J: TRBJ2-5; size: NA; D: TRBD1; V: TRBV7-3; CDR3: CASSARRQGSNWETQYF; DNA: TGTGCCAGCAGCGCCCGACGACAGGGGAGCAACTGGGAGACCCAGTACTTC
J: TRBJ2-7; size: many; D: NA; V: TRBV12-3/TRBV12-4; CDR3: CASSLAVEQYF; DNA: TGTGCCAGCAGTTTGGCCGTGGAGCAGTACTTC
J: TRBJ1-2; size: many; D: NA; V: TRBV30; CDR3: CAWTSKGSRTYGYTF; DNA: TGTGCCTGGACCTCAAAGGGGTCCCGTACCTATGGCTACACCTTC
J: TRBJ1-5; size: many; D: TRBD1; V: TRBV12-3/TRBV12-4; CDR3: CASSGPGQDHQPQHF; DNA: TGTGCCAGCAGTGGTCCGGGACAGGATCATCAGCCCCAGCATTTT
J: TRBJ2-2; size: many; D: NA; V: TRBV6-2/TRBV6-3; CDR3: CASSYSELGELFF; DNA: TGTGCCAGCAGTTACTCCGAGCTCGGGGAGCTGTTTTTT
J: TRBJ1-1; size: many; D: NA; V: TRBV24-1; CDR3: CATSDSGGGNTEAFF; DNA: TGTGCCACCAGTGATAGCGGAGGCGGGAACACTGAAGCTTTCTTT
J: TRBJ1-1; size: NA; D: TRBD1; V: TRBV7-8; CDR3: CASSLRQGNTEAFF; DNA: TGTGCCAGCAGCTTAAGACAGGGGAACACTGAAGCTTTCTTT
J: TRBJ2-5; size: NA; D: TRBD2; V: TRBV2; CDR3: CASLAGEETQYF; DNA: TGTGCCAGCTTAGCGGGAGAAGAGACCCAGTACTTC
J: TRBJ2-5; size: many; D: NA; V: TRBV4-1; CDR3: CASSRGGTPHQETQYF; DNA: TGCGCCAGCAGCCGCGGAGGGACACCCCACCAAGAGACCCAGTACTTC
J: TRBJ2-5; size: once; D: TRBD2; V: TRBV6-4; CDR3: CASSLGTSGRAGETQYF; DNA: TGTGCCAGCAGTCTTGGGACTAGCGGGAGGGCCGGGGAGACCCAGTACTTC
J: TRBJ2-4; size: NA; D: NA; V: TRBV6-2/TRBV6-3; CDR3: CASTEGNIQYF; DNA: TGTGCCAGCACCGAGGGGAACATTCAGTACTTC
J: TRBJ2-2; size: many; D: TRBD1; V: TRBV12-3/TRBV12-4; CDR3: CASSPPARDSNTGELFF; DNA: TGTGCCAGCAGTCCACCCGCCCGGGACAGTAACACCGGGGAGCTGTTTTTT
J: TRBJ2-2; size: many; D: TRBD2; V: TRBV11-2; CDR3: CASSLVSGLAGITGELFF; DNA: TGTGCCAGCAGCTTAGTCTCAGGACTAGCGGGAATCACCGGGGAGCTGTTTTTT
J: TRBJ2-7; size: NA; D: NA; V: TRBV7-3; CDR3: CASSLQGASREQYF; DNA: TGTGCCAGCAGCTTACAGGGTGCCTCGCGCGAGCAGTACTTC
J: TRBJ2-2; size: few; D: NA; V: TRBV6-1; CDR3: CASHPATGRSGELFF; DNA: TGTGCCAGTCACCCGGCGACAGGGAGGTCCGGGGAGCTGTTTTTT